The 15 T cell receptor beta chains below all came from one sample that was sequenced in a study of blood T cells in healthy people across ages. It was with a sample-barcoded 5' primer and a J-beta primer mix that a second PCR of roughly 6 to 12 cycles was run. TCRdb analysed the 5' RACE reads with MiXCR anew, one entry per CDR3 protein. Counted here are about 1.4 million distinct CDR3 sequences, 45% to 70% occurring once; the ten biggest clones make up about 6.7%. Sequences were obtained from blood. The receptors derive from a man in his late teens or twenties in good health.

The table lists this clonotype with a few counts. This rearrangement joins TRBV7-8 to TRBJ2-7; D is unclear. There are 13 residues in the CDR3. Germline-derived CDR1 and CDR2 are SGHVS and FQNEAQ. The V gene lost 6 bases and the J gene lost 2 bases, with 11 bases spanning the gap. Here the CDR3 DNA reads TGTGCCAGCAGACCGGCTAGTCCCTACGAGCAGTACTTC. Residues: CASRPASPYEQYF.

This clonotype appeared a few times. This rearrangement joins TRBV4-1 to TRBJ2-7; D is perhaps TRBD2 (6 bases). Germline V gene data show CDR1 as MGHRA and CDR2 as YSYEKL. This CDR3 region has 16 residues. The germline V and J ends were trimmed by 0 bases and 3 bases, with 15 bases remaining between them. The CDR3, as DNA: TGCGCCAGCAGCCAAGATGGTGGTAGCGGCTACTACGAGCAGTACTTC. This codes for CASSQDGGSGYYEQYF.

This chain joins TRBV5-1 and TRBJ1-1, with D possibly TRBD1 on 5 matching bases. With 4 bases removed from V and 1 base from J, the gap between germline ends came to 8 bases. The V gene's germline CDR1 is SGHRS and CDR2 YFSETQ. CDR3 size: 13 residues. This CDR3 reads CASSMGPNTEAFF. The CDR3, as DNA: TGCGCCAGCAGCATGGGACCGAACACTGAAGCTTTCTTT.

The table lists this clonotype with a few counts. The chain recombines TRBV29-1 with TRBJ2-1; no definite D call. CDR1 SQVTM and CDR2 ANQGSEA come from the germline V gene. The CDR3 loop spans 12 amino acids. Trimming removed 3 bases at V and 5 bases at J, with 8 bases between. DNA of the CDR3: TGCAGCGTTGATGCGGTGAACAATGAGCAGTTCTTC. As protein: CSVDAVNNEQFF.

This clonotype was seen more than once but under ten times. V and J are TRBV4-1 and TRBJ2-7; 8 positions agree with TRBD1. V dropped 4 bases and J dropped 3; count of bases not matched to a gene: 8. Germline V lookup: CDR1 MGHRA, CDR2 YSYEKL. The CDR3 runs to 15 residues. CDR3: CASSPNTGTGYEQYF. CDR3 bases: TGCGCCAGCAGCCCCAACACCGGGACAGGCTACGAGCAGTACTTC.

The gene calls are TRBV6-5 and TRBJ1-5; D not resolved. This CDR3 comprises 14 residues. From germline, CDR1 is MNHEY and CDR2 SVGAGI. The V end lost 2 bases, the J end lost 2 bases, and 7 bases lay between the germline ends. The DNA for the CDR3 is TGTGCCAGCAGTTACCCCAAGGGCAATCAGCCCCAGCATTTT. The encoded protein is CASSYPKGNQPQHF.

This chain links TRBV20-1 with TRBJ2-5; D possibly corresponds to TRBD2 (6 bases). Germline V CDR1 and CDR2: DFQATT, SNEGSKA (reference sequence). Trimming removed 5 bases from V and 11 bases from J, with 18 bases in between. The CDR3 contains 12 residues. The CDR3: CSAHREYKEQYF. The CDR3 region has the DNA TGCAGTGCTCATCGGGAGTACAAAGAGCAGTACTTC.

The chain links TRBV18 to TRBJ2-1, with TRBD2 matching 10 bases. The CDR3 is made up of 16 amino acids. V gave up 3 bases and J gave up 6 bases; unmatched junction bases: 8. Per the germline V gene, CDR1 is KGHSH and CDR2 is LQKENI. CDR3: CASSPPGLAFGNEQFF. For the CDR3, the DNA is TGTGCCAGCTCACCCCCGGGACTAGCGTTTGGCAATGAGCAGTTCTTC.

This chain joins TRBV27 and TRBJ1-5; 9 bases are a match to TRBD1. Germline loops: CDR1 MNHEY, CDR2 SMNVEV (reference sequence). V lost 6 bases and J lost 6; bases outside the gene matches: 6. This CDR3 region has 14 residues. Here the CDR3 DNA reads TGTGCCAGCAGAGCGGGACAGGGAGCTCAGCCCCAGCATTTT. This codes for CASRAGQGAQPQHF.

This clonotype turned up a few times. The chain carries TRBV20-1 and TRBJ2-5; weak D call: TRBD2 (6 bases). V was shortened by 5 bases and J by 9 bases, with 19 bases between the two germline ends. The CDR3 consists of 13 residues. CDR1 DFQATT and CDR2 SNEGSKA come from the germline V gene (reference sequence). CDR3 region: CSASPAPSGAQYF. The CDR3 nucleotides are TGCAGTGCTTCACCGGCCCCCTCGGGGGCCCAGTACTTC.

The chain links TRBV20-1 to TRBJ2-3; unclear D gene. The CDR3 totals 17 residues. V lost 3 bases and J lost 1, with 20 bases in between. The germline gives CDR1 DFQATT, CDR2 SNEGSKA (reference sequence). CDR3 nucleotide sequence: TGCAGTGCTAGCCTAAGCCTACCAGGTGACGGCACAGATACGCAGTATTTT. It encodes CSASLSLPGDGTDTQYF.

The chain joins TRBV7-7 to TRBJ2-7, with a weak D call TRBD1 (6 bases). Germline V gene data show CDR1 as SSHAT and CDR2 as FNYEAQ (reference sequence). The V and J ends lost 5 bases and 0 bases respectively, with 20 bases between them. This CDR3 is built from 17 residues. DNA for the CDR3: TGTGCCAGCAGCCGACAAACGGGGACAAAGAGCTCCTACGAGCAGTACTTC. The encoded protein is CASSRQTGTKSSYEQYF.

The chain has TRBV2 and TRBJ2-5; maybe TRBD2 (5 bases). Germline V CDR1 and CDR2: SNHLY, FYNNEI. V dropped 10 bases and J dropped 11 bases, with 23 bases sitting between them. The CDR3 is made up of 13 amino acids. Written as DNA, the CDR3 is TGTGCCATCCCGATCAGTATTCGGGGTGAGCAGTACTTC. Its translation is CAIPISIRGEQYF.

This chain links TRBV20-1 with TRBJ2-7; D is unresolved. Germline assignment: CDR1 DFQATT and CDR2 SNEGSKA (reference sequence). There are 16 residues in the CDR3. V was cut by 5 bases and J by 0 bases, with 20 bases left in between. CDR3: CSAGEGWQASSYEQYF. The CDR3 nucleotides read TGCAGTGCTGGCGAAGGTTGGCAAGCAAGCTCCTACGAGCAGTACTTC.

A remark on this clonotype: At one of its ends the junction is not consistent with the germline gene, which may arise from a read error. The CDR3 loop reads CASSLSGTDEKLFF. In DNA form, the CDR3 reads TGTGCCAGCAGTTTATCAGGAACTGATGAAAAACTGTTTTTT. The chain joins TRBV27 to TRBJ1-4, with D unresolved. Germline CDR1 MNHEY, CDR2 SMNVEV (reference sequence). The CDR3 is 14 residues long.